This T cell receptor (beta chain) was sequenced during a study of cytomegalovirus exposure and HLA in healthy donors. V was shortened by 0 bases and J by 1 base, with 9 bases between the two germline ends. Germline CDR1 reads MNHEY; CDR2 reads SVGAGI. The CDR3 covers 15 residues. The PCR used 60 Vbeta and 13 Jbeta primers. Clones were read by immunoSEQ multiplex PCR, and TCRdb kept only the in-frame ones, dropping some. The table shows under 200,000 clones, with approximately 80% occurring only once. Sequencing was carried out using PBMCs. This chain connects TRBV6-5 to TRBJ1-1, with D possibly TRBD1 on 5 matching bases. The sequence was collected from a woman aged 18 to 35 in good health and CMV-seronegative. CDR3 nucleotide sequence: TGTGCCAGCAGTTACTCATCCAGGGCGAACACTGAAGCTTTCTTT. Residues: CASSYSSRANTEAFF.